The next 7 T cell receptor beta chains were all read from a single sample in a study of shared clonotypes between healthy human individuals. The assay was immunoSEQ multiplex PCR, and TCRdb's table has in-frame clones only and misses some. In the table there are 650,000 to 750,000 clones, about 78% of which are singletons. The sequencing sample was made of memory CD4+ T cells sorted from blood. Documented subset: CD45RA-negative fraction. Receptors originate from a woman aged 25 to 45 in good health.

Note on this clone: A read error is possible here, since a much larger clone lies one base away. The chain carries TRBV5-6 and TRBJ2-1; 13 bases match TRBD2. Germline assignment: CDR1 SGHDT and CDR2 YYEEEE. The CDR3 extends over 17 amino acids. The V and J ends lost 4 bases and 2 bases, in that order; junction bases with no gene match: 6. DNA for the CDR3: TGTGCCAGCAGCCCGGGACTAGCGGGATGGCCCTACAATGAGCAGTTCTTC. This sequence encodes CASSPGLAGWPYNEQFF.

This rearrangement joins TRBV28 to TRBJ2-5, with D possibly being TRBD2 (6 bases). With 7 bases removed from V and 5 bases from J, the gap between germline ends came to 20 bases. Germline CDR1 and CDR2: MDHEN and SYDVKM. There are 15 residues in the CDR3. DNA for the CDR3: TGTGCCAGCACTAGGGACGCCCTAGGGAGGGAGACCCAGTACTTC. It is translated as CASTRDALGRETQYF.

This clone came up a few times. The rearrangement uses TRBV6-4 and TRBJ1-1; D unresolved. The germline CDR1 and CDR2 sequences are MRHNA and SNTAGT. CDR3 length equals 13 residues. V lost 8 bases, J lost 1 base, and 11 bases lay in between. The chain's CDR3 is CASGQGPNTEAFF. Written as DNA, the CDR3 is TGTGCCAGCGGTCAAGGGCCGAACACTGAAGCTTTCTTT.

DNA of the CDR3: TGCGCCAGCAGCCAACAAGGGGTACAGCAAAATTCACCCCTCCACTTT. Translated, it gives CASSQQGVQQNSPLHF. The chain uses TRBV4-1 and TRBJ1-6; possible D gene TRBD1, 5 bases. The CDR3 runs 16 residues. Germline V lookup: CDR1 MGHRA, CDR2 YSYEKL. The V end lost 2 bases, the J end lost 7 bases, and 15 bases lay between the germline ends.

There are many counts of this clone. The V and J genes are TRBV7-8 and TRBJ2-7, with D tentatively TRBD2 (8 bases). V lost 5 bases and J lost 1, with 18 bases in between. Per germline, CDR1 SGHVS and CDR2 FQNEAQ. The CDR3 contains 16 residues. CDR3 coding DNA: TGTGCCAGCAGCCAGGGGGGGCTAGCGGGTTCCTACGAGCAGTACTTC. This encodes CASSQGGLAGSYEQYF.

V usage is TRBV7-2 and J usage is TRBJ2-6; perhaps TRBD1 as D (6 bases). This CDR3 comprises 19 residues. V lost 0 bases and J lost 4, with 19 bases in between. The germline V gene has CDR1 SGHTA and CDR2 FQGNSA. The CDR3 nucleotides are TGTGCCAGCAGCTTAGCGCGGGTTCTGGGGGCGCTGGGGGCCAACGTCCTGACTTTC. Its protein product is CASSLARVLGALGANVLTF.

The genes are TRBV10-2 and TRBJ2-3, with TRBD2 as a possible D gene (6 bases). The CDR3 is made up of 15 amino acids. Germline lookup yields CDR1 WSHSY and CDR2 SAAADI. Trimming took 5 bases from V and 0 from J, leaving 12 bases between them. As DNA, the CDR3 is TGCGCCAGCAGTTCACGGGGGTCTAGCACAGATACGCAGTATTTT. Protein sequence: CASSSRGSSTDTQYF.